This T cell receptor beta chain was identified during a study of cytomegalovirus exposure and HLA in healthy donors. Donors counted as nominally healthy when sampled, yet unrecorded immune exposures were likely. Trimming removed 3 bases from V and 1 base from J, with 6 bases in between. The length of the CDR3 is 13 residues. Germline V gene lookup returns CDR1 SEHNR and CDR2 FQNEAQ (reference sequence). Primers: 60 Vbeta forward and 13 Jbeta reverse. The protocol was immunoSEQ multiplex PCR, while the TCRdb copy is restricted to in-frame clones and leaves out a portion. The table has about 140,000 clones, roughly 77% seen once.

The sample was PBMCs. This TCR derives from a male donor in good health and CMV-seronegative. The V gene is TRBV7-9, the J gene TRBJ1-1; D ambiguous. DNA of the CDR3: TGTGCCAGCAGCTTGGCAGGGAACACTGAAGCTTTCTTT. Its translation: CASSLAGNTEAFF.